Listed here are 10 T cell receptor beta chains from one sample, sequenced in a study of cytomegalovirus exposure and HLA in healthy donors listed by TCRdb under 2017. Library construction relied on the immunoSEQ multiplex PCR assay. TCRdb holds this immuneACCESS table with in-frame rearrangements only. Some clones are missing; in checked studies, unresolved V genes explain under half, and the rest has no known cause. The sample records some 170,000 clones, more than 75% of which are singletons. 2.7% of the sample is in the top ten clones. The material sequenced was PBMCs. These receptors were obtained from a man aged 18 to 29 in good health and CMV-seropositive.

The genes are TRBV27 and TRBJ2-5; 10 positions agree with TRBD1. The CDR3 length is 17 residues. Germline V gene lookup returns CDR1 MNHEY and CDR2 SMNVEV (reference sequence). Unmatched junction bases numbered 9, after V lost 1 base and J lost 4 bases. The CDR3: CASSLYTGTGVGETQYF. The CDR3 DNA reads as TGTGCCAGCAGTTTATATACCGGGACAGGGGTAGGAGAGACCCAGTACTTC.

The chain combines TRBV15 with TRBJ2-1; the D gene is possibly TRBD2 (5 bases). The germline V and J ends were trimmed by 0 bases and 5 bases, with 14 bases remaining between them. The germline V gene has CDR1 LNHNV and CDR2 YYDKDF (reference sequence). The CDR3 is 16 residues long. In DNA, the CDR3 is TGTGCCACCAGCAGAGAGGCCTACTTTAGCGACAATGAGCAGTTCTTC. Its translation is CATSREAYFSDNEQFF.

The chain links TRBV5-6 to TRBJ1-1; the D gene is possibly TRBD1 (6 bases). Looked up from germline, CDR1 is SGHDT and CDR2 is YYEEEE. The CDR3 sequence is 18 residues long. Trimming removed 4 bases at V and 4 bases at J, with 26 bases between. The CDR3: CASSLPRAAGARITEAFF. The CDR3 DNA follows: TGTGCCAGCAGCCTCCCAAGGGCGGCAGGGGCCCGAATCACTGAAGCTTTCTTT.

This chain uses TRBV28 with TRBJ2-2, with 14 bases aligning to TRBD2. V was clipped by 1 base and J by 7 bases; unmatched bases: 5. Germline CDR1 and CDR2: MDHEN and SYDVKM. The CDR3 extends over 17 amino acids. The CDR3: CASSLYGLAGGIGELFF. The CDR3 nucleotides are TGTGCCAGCAGTTTATACGGACTAGCGGGAGGCATCGGGGAGCTGTTTTTT.

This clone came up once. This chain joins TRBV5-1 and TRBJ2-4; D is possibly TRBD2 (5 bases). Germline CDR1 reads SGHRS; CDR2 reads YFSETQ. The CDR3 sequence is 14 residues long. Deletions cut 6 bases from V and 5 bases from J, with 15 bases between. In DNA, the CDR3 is TGCGCCAGCAAGGCGGGCATCGGGGAAAACATTCAGTACTTC. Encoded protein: CASKAGIGENIQYF.

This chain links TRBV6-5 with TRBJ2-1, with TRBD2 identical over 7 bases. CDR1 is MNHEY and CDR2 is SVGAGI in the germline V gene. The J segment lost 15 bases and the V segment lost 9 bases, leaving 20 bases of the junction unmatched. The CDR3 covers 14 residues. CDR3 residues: CASKPGSKNSGLFF. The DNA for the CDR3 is TGTGCCAGTAAGCCGGGTTCTAAAAATAGCGGGTTGTTCTTC.

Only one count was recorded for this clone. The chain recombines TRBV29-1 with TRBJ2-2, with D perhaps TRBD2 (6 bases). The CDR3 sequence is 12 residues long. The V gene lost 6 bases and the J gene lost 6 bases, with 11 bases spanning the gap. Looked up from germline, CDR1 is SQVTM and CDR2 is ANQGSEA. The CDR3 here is CSVGGIAGELFF. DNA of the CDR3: TGCAGCGTCGGAGGGATTGCCGGGGAGCTGTTTTTT.

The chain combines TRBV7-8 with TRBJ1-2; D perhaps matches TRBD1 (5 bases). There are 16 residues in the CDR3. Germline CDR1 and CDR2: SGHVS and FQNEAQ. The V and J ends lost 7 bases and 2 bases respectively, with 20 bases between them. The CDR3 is CASTPSRDRGNYGYTF. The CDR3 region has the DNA TGTGCCAGCACCCCCTCGAGGGACCGGGGGAACTATGGCTACACCTTC.

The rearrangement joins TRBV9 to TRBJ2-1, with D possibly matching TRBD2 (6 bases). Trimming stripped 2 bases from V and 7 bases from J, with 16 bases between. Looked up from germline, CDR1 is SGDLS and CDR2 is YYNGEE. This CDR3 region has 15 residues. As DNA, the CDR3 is TGTGCCAGCAGCGTCCGGGACTTGGTAAGGAATGAGCAGTTCTTC. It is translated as CASSVRDLVRNEQFF.

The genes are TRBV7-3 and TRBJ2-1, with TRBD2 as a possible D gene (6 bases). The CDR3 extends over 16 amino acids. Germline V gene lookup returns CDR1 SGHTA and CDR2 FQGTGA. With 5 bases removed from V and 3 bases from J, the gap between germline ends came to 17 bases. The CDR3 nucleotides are TGTGCCAGCAGCCTAGCCGGGCGGGGCCTCTACAATGAGCAGTTCTTC. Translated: CASSLAGRGLYNEQFF.